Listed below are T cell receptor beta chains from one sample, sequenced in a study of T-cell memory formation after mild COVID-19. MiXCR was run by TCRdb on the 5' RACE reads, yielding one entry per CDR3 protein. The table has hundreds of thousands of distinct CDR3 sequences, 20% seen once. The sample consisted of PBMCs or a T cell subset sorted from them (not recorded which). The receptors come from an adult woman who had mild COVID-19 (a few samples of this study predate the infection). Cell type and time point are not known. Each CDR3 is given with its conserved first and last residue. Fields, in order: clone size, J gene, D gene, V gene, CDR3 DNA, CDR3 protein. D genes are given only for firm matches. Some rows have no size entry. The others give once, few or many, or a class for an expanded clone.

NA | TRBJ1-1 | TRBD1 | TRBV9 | TGTGCCAGCAGCCCCAGGGGGGCAGGTGAAGCTTTCTTT | CASSPRGAGEAFF
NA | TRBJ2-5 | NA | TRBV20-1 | TGCAGTGCTAGGGTCATCGAGACCCAGTACTTC | CSARVIETQYF
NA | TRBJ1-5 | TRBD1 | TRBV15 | TGTGCCACCAGCATAGATAGACAGGGGGGCAATCTCCCCCAGCATTTT | CATSIDRQGGNLPQHF
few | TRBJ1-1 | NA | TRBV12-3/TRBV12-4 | TGTGCCAGCAGTTCGCTCGGGGACGACACTGAAGCTTTCTTT | CASSSLGDDTEAFF
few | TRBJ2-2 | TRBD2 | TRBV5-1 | TGCGCCAGCAGCTTGGCTTCCGGGACTAGCGGGGGCGCGAACACCGGGGAGCTGTTTTTT | CASSLASGTSGGANTGELFF
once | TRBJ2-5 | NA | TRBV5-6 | TGTGCCAGCAGCTTGCAGCAGGGTCTGGAGACCCAGTACTTC | CASSLQQGLETQYF
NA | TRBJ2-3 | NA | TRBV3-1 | TGTGCCAGCAGCCAAACGGGGGCAGGAGATACGCAGTATTTT | CASSQTGAGDTQYF
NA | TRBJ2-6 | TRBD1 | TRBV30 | TGTGCCTGGAGTCCGACAGGGGCTGGGGCCAACGTCCTGACTTTC | CAWSPTGAGANVLTF
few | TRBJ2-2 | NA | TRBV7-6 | TGTGCCAGCAGCTTAGCGGTCCAGGGGACCGGGGAGCTGTTTTTT | CASSLAVQGTGELFF
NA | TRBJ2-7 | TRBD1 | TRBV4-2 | TGTGCCAGCAGACCCGGGACAGGGGATTCCTACGAGCAGTACTTC | CASRPGTGDSYEQYF
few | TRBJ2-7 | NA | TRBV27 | TGTGCCAGCGGGGGACCCGAGCAGTACTTC | CASGGPEQYF
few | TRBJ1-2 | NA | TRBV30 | TGTGCCGGGAGAGGTCTCTATGGCTACACCTTC | CAGRGLYGYTF
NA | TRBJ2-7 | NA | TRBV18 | TGTGCCAGCTCACCATCAGGGGCCAACGAGCAGTACTTC | CASSPSGANEQYF
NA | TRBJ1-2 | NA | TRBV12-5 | TGTGCTAGTGGTTTGGACAGGGCTTCTAACTATGGCTACACCTTC | CASGLDRASNYGYTF
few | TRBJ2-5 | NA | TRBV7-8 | TGTGCCAGCAGCTTAGCTGGCGGAGCTGGGGGGCAAGAGACCCAGTACTTC | CASSLAGGAGGQETQYF
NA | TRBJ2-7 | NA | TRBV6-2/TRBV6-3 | TGTGCCGGGGCGCGGGCCGCCTTCACCTACGAGCAGTACTTC | CAGARAAFTYEQYF
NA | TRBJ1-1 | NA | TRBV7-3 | TGTGCCAGCAGCAATGGGAACACTGAAGCTTTCTTT | CASSNGNTEAFF
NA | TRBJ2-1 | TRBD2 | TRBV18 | TGTGCCAGCTCACCACCGGGACTAGCGGGGGACTGGGGGAATGAGCAGTTCTTC | CASSPPGLAGDWGNEQFF
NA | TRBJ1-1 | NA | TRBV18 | TGTGCCAGCTCACCGAGTCCGGGGGGATGGGCTTTCTTT | CASSPSPGGWAFF
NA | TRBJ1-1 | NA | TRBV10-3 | TGTGCCATCAGTGACCAAGGTATCCCGTACCGGGGAGTTGAAGCTTTCTTT | CAISDQGIPYRGVEAFF
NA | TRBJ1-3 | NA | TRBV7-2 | TGTGCCAGCAGCTTAAGGGCCTCTGGAAACACCATATATTTT | CASSLRASGNTIYF
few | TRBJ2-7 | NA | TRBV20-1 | TGCAGTGCGCGATCCGGGACACTCTACGAGCAGTACTTC | CSARSGTLYEQYF
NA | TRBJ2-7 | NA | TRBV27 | TGTGCCAGCAGGAGTTTAGGAGGACTCCCCGGGTCCGACGAGCAGTACTTC | CASRSLGGLPGSDEQYF
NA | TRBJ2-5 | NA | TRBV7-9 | TGTGCCAGCAGCTTAGCCTCGGGGTTTGAGACCCAGTACTTC | CASSLASGFETQYF
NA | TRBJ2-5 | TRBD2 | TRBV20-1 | TGCAGTGCTAGAGATTGGGCTAGCGGGATTGAGACCCAGTACTTC | CSARDWASGIETQYF
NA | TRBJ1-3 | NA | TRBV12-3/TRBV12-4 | TGTGCCAGCAGTTGGGGGACGGGAGGGTCCATATATTTT | CASSWGTGGSIYF
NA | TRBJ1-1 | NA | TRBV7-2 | TGTGCCAGCAGCTCCCAGAAATACACTGAAGCTTTCTTT | CASSSQKYTEAFF
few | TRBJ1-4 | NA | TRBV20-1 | TGCAGTGCTATAAACAGACAAAATGAAAAACTGTTTTTT | CSAINRQNEKLFF
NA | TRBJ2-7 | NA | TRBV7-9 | TGTGCCAGCAGCCCCAGACAGAGGGCCGGCTCCGAGCAGTACTTC | CASSPRQRAGSEQYF
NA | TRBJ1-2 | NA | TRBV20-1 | TGCAGTGCTAAGTCTCCCTGGGGGGTGAACTATGGCTACACCTTC | CSAKSPWGVNYGYTF
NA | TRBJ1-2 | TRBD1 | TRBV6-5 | TGTGCCAGCAGCAGGACAGGGGGAATAGTTGGCTACACCTTC | CASSRTGGIVGYTF
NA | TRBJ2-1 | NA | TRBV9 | TGTGCCAGCAGCTCAATAGGAGGCGTCAATGAGCAGTTCTTC | CASSSIGGVNEQFF
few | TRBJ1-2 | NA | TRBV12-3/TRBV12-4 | TGTGCCAGCAGTTTATTTGGCAGACTCCGGGGGCTCTATGGCTACACCTTC | CASSLFGRLRGLYGYTF
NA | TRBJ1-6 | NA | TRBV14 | TGTGCCAGCAGCCAAGTAGGGGGGGGCGCAAATTCACCCCTCCACTTT | CASSQVGGGANSPLHF
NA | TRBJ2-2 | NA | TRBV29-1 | TGCAGCGTGCCTTCCGGGGAGCTGTTTTTT | CSVPSGELFF
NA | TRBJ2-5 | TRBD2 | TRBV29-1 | TGCAGCGTTGAACACGTGTCGGGGGGACAAGAGACCCAGTACTTC | CSVEHVSGGQETQYF
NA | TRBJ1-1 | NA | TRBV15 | TGTGCCACCAGCGGCGACAGGTTATACACTGAAGCTTTCTTT | CATSGDRLYTEAFF
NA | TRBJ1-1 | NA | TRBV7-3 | TGTGCCAGCAGCTATGAAGGCACTGAAGCTTTCTTT | CASSYEGTEAFF
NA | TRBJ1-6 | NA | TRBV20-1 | TGCAGTGCTAGAGATCGCGGGGGTCTGGACTTT | CSARDRGGLDF
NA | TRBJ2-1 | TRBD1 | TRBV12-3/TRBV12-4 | TGTGCCAGCAGCGAAATTGGGACAGTCTACAATGAGCAGTTCTTC | CASSEIGTVYNEQFF
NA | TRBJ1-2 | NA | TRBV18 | TGTGCCAGCTCACCTAGCGATGGCTACACCTTC | CASSPSDGYTF
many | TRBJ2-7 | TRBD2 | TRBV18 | TGTGCCAGCTCAAGCATCGGGGGGACGACCTCGGGCTCCTACGAGCAGTACTTC | CASSSIGGTTSGSYEQYF
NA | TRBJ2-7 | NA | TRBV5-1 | TGCGCCAGCAGCAGACTCCCCTCCCAGTCCTACGAGCAGTACTTC | CASSRLPSQSYEQYF
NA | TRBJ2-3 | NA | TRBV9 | TGTGCCAGCAGCCCCTGGGCCTTGACAGATACGCAGTATTTT | CASSPWALTDTQYF
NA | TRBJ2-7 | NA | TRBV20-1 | TGCAGTGCTAGTCCTTGGGGCTCCAGCTCCTACGAGCAGTACTTC | CSASPWGSSSYEQYF
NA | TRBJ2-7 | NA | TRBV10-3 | TGTGCCATCAGTGAGTATCCGTCAGGGCCCTACGAGCAGTACTTC | CAISEYPSGPYEQYF